These 9 T cell receptor beta chains originate from one sample sequenced in a study of CD8+ T cells in alopecia areata. RNA was extracted and reverse transcribed into cDNA as the sequencing template. Using immunoSEQ multiplex PCR, the repertoire was profiled, and TCRdb retains in-frame clones only, with some absent. The table lists 180,000 or so clones, roughly 50% of them singletons, with 5% to 6% in the top ten. The treatment: oral pan-JAK inhibitor, 5-10 mg twice daily. The sample consisted of CD4+ T cells sorted from blood, taken at week 24, from a patient treated with tofacitinib. These receptors all come from a human donor with alopecia areata.

This clone has a count of ten or more. The chain is built from TRBV27 and TRBJ2-2; D might be TRBD2 (6 bases). V was pared by 1 base and J by 0 bases, with 6 bases between. CDR3 length equals 15 residues. Per the germline V gene, CDR1 is MNHEY and CDR2 is SMNVEV (reference sequence). The CDR3, as DNA: TGTGCCAGCAGTTTATGGGAGGCGAACACCGGGGAGCTGTTTTTT. It codes for CASSLWEANTGELFF.

The gene calls are TRBV30 and TRBJ1-4; D unresolved. The germline V and J ends were trimmed by 2 bases and 8 bases, with 12 bases remaining between them. The CDR3 loop spans 13 amino acids. Germline V gene data show CDR1 as GTSNPN and CDR2 as SVGIG (reference sequence). The CDR3: CAWSTDGPEKLFF. CDR3 bases: TGTGCCTGGAGTACCGACGGTCCCGAAAAACTGTTTTTT.

The chain links TRBV29-1 to TRBJ1-1; D might be TRBD1 (6 bases). The germline V gene encodes CDR1 SQVTM and CDR2 ANQGSEA. The CDR3 is 12 residues long. The V end lost 6 bases, the J end lost 5 bases, and 13 bases lay between the germline ends. The CDR3 loop reads CSVDRGGTEAFF. The CDR3 DNA reads TGCAGCGTCGACAGAGGGGGGACTGAAGCTTTCTTT.

This clone has only a few counts. The rearrangement joins TRBV29-1 to TRBJ2-2, with TRBD1 as a possible D gene (6 bases). The CDR3 contains 13 residues. In germline, CDR1 is SQVTM, CDR2 ANQGSEA. With 6 bases removed from V and 6 bases from J, the gap between germline ends came to 14 bases. The CDR3 reads CSVEISGAGELFF. CDR3 bases: TGCAGCGTCGAAATATCAGGGGCCGGGGAGCTGTTTTTT.

This clone was observed a few times. The V and J genes are TRBV7-7 and TRBJ1-3, with 7 nucleotides matching TRBD1. V trimming: 4 bases; J trimming: 2 bases; junction bases outside the gene matches: 5. The CDR3 sequence is 15 residues long. Per germline, CDR1 SSHAT and CDR2 FNYEAQ (reference sequence). The CDR3 region has the DNA TGTGCCAGCAGCTCCGGGACAGCACCTGGAAACACCATATATTTT. Translated: CASSSGTAPGNTIYF.

The V call is TRBV29-1, the J call TRBJ1-1; D not certain. CDR1 SQVTM and CDR2 ANQGSEA come from the germline V gene. Trimming cost V 6 bases and J 1 base, with 15 bases left between them. The CDR3 extends over 14 amino acids. CDR3 region: CSVARARQNTEAFF. The CDR3 nucleotides read TGCAGCGTAGCCCGTGCCAGGCAGAACACTGAAGCTTTCTTT.

The chain combines TRBV7-2 with TRBJ1-5, with TRBD1 as a possible D gene (5 bases). This CDR3 comprises 18 residues. Trimming took off 5 bases at V and 0 bases at J, with 20 bases between the two ends. The germline gives CDR1 SGHTA, CDR2 FQGNSA. The CDR3 reads CASSHLRQGGYSNQPQHF. CDR3 nucleotides: TGTGCCAGCAGCCACTTAAGGCAGGGAGGATATAGCAATCAGCCCCAGCATTTT.

The rearrangement links TRBV29-1 to TRBJ1-4; D call uncertain. The ends were cut back, 6 bases at V and 0 bases at J, with 11 bases in the middle. The CDR3 extends over 14 amino acids. Germline CDR1 and CDR2: SQVTM and ANQGSEA. Written as DNA, the CDR3 is TGCAGCGTCCTGGACCGTGCAACTAATGAAAAACTGTTTTTT. Encoded protein: CSVLDRATNEKLFF. Using reference TRBV29-1 and TRBJ1-4 for the parts outside the CDR3, the full variable domain is SAVISQKPSRDICQRGTSLTIQCQVDSQVTMMFWYRQQPGQSLTLIATANQGSEATYESGFVIDKFPISRPNLTFSTLTVSNMSPEDSSIYLCSVLDRATNEKLFFGSGTQLSVL.

The V and J genes are TRBV27 and TRBJ2-1; D gene uncertain. The CDR3 has 15 amino acids. Trimming pared 4 bases from V and 3 bases from J, leaving 13 bases between. Germline V CDR1 and CDR2: MNHEY, SMNVEV (reference sequence). The CDR3 DNA reads TGTGCCAGCAGTTCACCGCAGAACGGCTACAATGAGCAGTTCTTC. This translates into CASSSPQNGYNEQFF.